The clone carrying this T cell receptor (beta chain) was detected many times. The data belong to a study of T-cell reconstitution after alpha-beta-depleted transplantation in children. The authors prepared the TCRbeta library with unique molecular identifiers. TCRdb recomputed calls from the PCR reads with MiXCR, one row per CDR3 protein. This sample has 500,000 or so distinct CDR3 sequences, with approximately 32% found just once. Trimming left V 1 base short and J 6 bases short, with 14 bases between. Germline V CDR1 and CDR2: SGHAT, FQNNGV. CDR3 length: 15 residues. The receptor was isolated from a human donor who donated a stem cell graft to a child with aplastic anemia. The specimen comprised PBMCs from the stem cell graft donor, sampled from the stem cell graft. The chain employs TRBV11-2 and TRBJ2-3; D uncertain. In DNA, the CDR3 is TGTGCCAGCAGCTTAGGCAGCCGCTCTGAGGATACGCAGTATTTT. Translation gives CASSLGSRSEDTQYF. Combining the CDR3 with reference TRBV11-2 and TRBJ2-3 gives the whole variable domain EAGVAQSPRYKIIEKRQSVAFWCNPISGHATLYWYQQILGQGPKLLIQFQNNGVVDDSQLPKDRFSAERLKGVDSTLKIQPAKLEDSAVYLCASSLGSRSEDTQYFGPGTRLTVL.